A single sample is the source of the 29 T cell receptor beta chains below, sequenced in a study of cytomegalovirus exposure and HLA in healthy donors. The protocol was immunoSEQ multiplex PCR, while the TCRdb copy is restricted to in-frame clones and leaves out a portion. The sample yields approximately 59,000 clones, around 92% seen once. Sequencing used PBMCs. The receptors shown here come from a man aged 18 to 35 in good health and CMV-seropositive.

The chain combines TRBV6-5 with TRBJ1-2, with 8 bases that match TRBD1. This CDR3 contains 16 residues. J lost 1 base, V lost 2 bases, and 6 bases had no gene match. Germline values: CDR1 MNHEY, CDR2 SVGAGI. CDR3 sequence (DNA): TGTGCCAGCAGTTACGCAGGGGGCTCGAGTAACTATGGCTACACCTTC. Its translation: CASSYAGGSSNYGYTF.

Comments on this clone: Other nucleotide sequences from this sample produce the same CDR3. J is TRBJ2-7 and V is TRBV6-1; 10 nucleotides agree with TRBD2. J gave up 1 base and V 1 base, and 1 base lay outside the gene matches. The CDR3 is made up of 15 amino acids. Germline V gene lookup returns CDR1 MNHNS and CDR2 SASEGT. CDR3 residues: CASSEELAGSYEQYF. In DNA form, the CDR3 reads TGTGCCAGCAGTGAAGAACTAGCGGGATCCTACGAGCAGTACTTC.

V usage is TRBV7-8 and J usage is TRBJ2-5; 11 nucleotides align to TRBD1. CDR3 length equals 17 residues. From germline, CDR1 is SGHVS and CDR2 FQNEAQ. V lost 0 bases to trimming and J lost 2 bases; unmatched junction nucleotides: 5. Here the CDR3 reads CASSLAARDRGQETQYF. CDR3 DNA: TGTGCCAGCAGCTTAGCGGCACGGGACAGGGGGCAAGAGACCCAGTACTTC.

The CDR3 reads CASSSETGVNTEAFF. CDR3 nucleotides: TGTGCCAGTAGTTCAGAGACAGGGGTCAACACTGAAGCTTTCTTT. The chain has TRBV19 and TRBJ1-1, with 8 bases aligning to TRBD1. Germline V CDR1 and CDR2: LNHDA, SQIVND (reference sequence). The ends lost 5 bases at V and 2 bases at J; junction bases unmatched: 7. CDR3 length: 15 amino acids.

The table lists this clone with a count of one. This sequence joins TRBV5-8 and TRBJ1-5, with D possibly being TRBD1 (6 bases). In germline, CDR1 is SGHTS, CDR2 YDEGEE. Trimming cost V 4 bases and J 3 bases, with 11 bases left between them. CDR3 length: 14 residues. CDR3 DNA: TGTGCCAGCAGCCAACAGGGTTTCAATCAGCCCCAGCATTTT. The encoded protein is CASSQQGFNQPQHF. Based on the CDR3 plus reference TRBV5-8 and TRBJ1-5, the full variable domain is EAGVTQSPTHLIKTRGQQATLRCSPISGHTSVYWYQQALGLGLQFLLWYDEGEERNRGNFPPRFSGRQFPNYSSELNVNALELEDSALYLCASSQQGFNQPQHFGDGTRLSIL.

V and J are TRBV15 and TRBJ2-5, with 9 bases that match TRBD1. The CDR3 has 14 residues. V shed 5 bases and J 5 bases; nucleotides not matched to a gene: 6. Germline V gene lookup returns CDR1 LNHNV and CDR2 YYDKDF (reference sequence). In DNA form, the CDR3 reads TGTGCCACCAGCGCACCACAGGGGGCTGAGACCCAGTACTTC. Translated, it gives CATSAPQGAETQYF.

CDR3 amino acids: CASSFWPPTSGRAGEQFF. CDR3 in DNA: TGTGCCAGCAGCTTTTGGCCCCCTACTAGCGGGAGGGCCGGAGAGCAGTTCTTC. The rearrangement links TRBV7-2 to TRBJ2-1, with 13 nucleotides matching TRBD2. Trimming took 3 bases from V and 10 from J; bases not matched to a gene: 15. This CDR3 spans 18 amino acids. From germline, CDR1 is SGHTA and CDR2 FQGNSA. Full variable domain (remainder filled in from reference TRBV7-2 and TRBJ2-1): GAGVSQSPSNKVTEKGKDVELRCDPISGHTALYWYRQSLGQGLEFLIYFQGNSAPDKSGLPSDRFSAERTGGSVSTLTIQRTQQEDSAVYLCASSFWPPTSGRAGEQFFGPGTRLTVL.

In this sample, this clone turned up once. This rearrangement joins TRBV9 to TRBJ1-3, with 9 bases fitting TRBD1. This CDR3 contains 14 residues. Trimming at V came to 3 bases and at J to 9 bases, leaving 7 bases not matched to a gene. The V gene's germline CDR1 is SGDLS and CDR2 YYNGEE. As DNA, the CDR3 is TGTGCCAGCAGCGAGGGGGACAGGGAAGGCACCATATATTTT. Protein sequence: CASSEGDREGTIYF.

The chain has TRBV5-1 and TRBJ1-4; TRBD1 matches at 9 bases. This CDR3 region has 12 residues. V was pared by 3 bases and J by 11 bases, with 2 bases of the junction left unmatched. Per germline, CDR1 SGHRS and CDR2 YFSETQ. The CDR3 coding sequence is TGCGCCAGCAGCTGGGACAGGGCGAAACTGTTTTTT. It codes for CASSWDRAKLFF.

V usage is TRBV7-3 and J usage is TRBJ2-1; tentative D call: TRBD2 (5 bases). V was clipped by 5 bases and J by 6 bases, with 17 bases between them. The germline V gene encodes CDR1 SGHTA and CDR2 FQGTGA. The CDR3 runs 15 residues. CDR3 coding DNA: TGTGCCAGCAGCCCTGGACGGGGTCGTTTCAATGAGCAGTTCTTC. It yields the protein CASSPGRGRFNEQFF.

The chain joins TRBV6-5 to TRBJ1-5, with 8 bases aligning to TRBD1. Germline V gene sequence: CDR1 MNHEY, CDR2 SVGAGI. Germline trimming cut 6 bases from V and 3 bases from J; bases unmatched to any gene: 4. The CDR3 is made up of 14 amino acids. The CDR3 nucleotides read TGTGCCAGCAGGAGGACAGGGACCAATCAGCCCCAGCATTTT. This codes for CASRRTGTNQPQHF.

V usage is TRBV28 and J usage is TRBJ2-3; 9 positions match TRBD2. This CDR3 is built from 16 residues. Germline V gives CDR1 MDHEN, CDR2 SYDVKM. V lost 6 bases and J lost 2; bases outside the gene matches: 9. As DNA, the CDR3 is TGTGCCAGCAGACCCGGGACTAGCATATTCACAGATACGCAGTATTTT. Its translation is CASRPGTSIFTDTQYF.

The V gene is TRBV2, the J gene TRBJ1-5; D may be TRBD1 (6 bases). CDR3 size: 14 residues. Germline-derived CDR1 and CDR2 are SNHLY and FYNNEI. Trimming removed 6 bases from V and 4 bases from J, with 13 bases in between. In DNA form, the CDR3 reads TGTGCCAGCAGATTGGACAGTCCAAATCAGCCCCAGCATTTT. Translation: CASRLDSPNQPQHF.

This chain uses TRBV19 with TRBJ1-1; D gene unclear. CDR1 and CDR2 (germline): LNHDA, SQIVND (reference sequence). Trimming shortened V by 7 bases and J by 4 bases, and 13 bases separated the two germline ends. This CDR3 is built from 13 residues. Written as DNA, the CDR3 is TGTGCCAGTACGGCAGGACTTGGCACTGAAGCTTTCTTT. Amino acids: CASTAGLGTEAFF.

This chain uses TRBV9 with TRBJ2-7, with 11 bases aligning to TRBD1. Trimming cost V 1 base and J 4 bases; bases outside gene matches: 1. This CDR3 has 14 amino acids. Looked up from germline, CDR1 is SGDLS and CDR2 is YYNGEE. The CDR3 spells CASSVRDRGYEQYF. In nucleotides, the CDR3 is TGTGCCAGCAGCGTAAGGGACAGGGGGTACGAGCAGTACTTC.

J is TRBJ2-3 and V is TRBV6-6; 8 bases match TRBD2. Trimming at V came to 0 bases and at J to 6 bases, leaving 2 bases not matched to a gene. The CDR3 has 14 residues. Per germline, CDR1 MNHNY and CDR2 SVGAGI (reference sequence). The CDR3 DNA follows: TGTGCCAGCAGTTACTCCGGGGGGGGCGATACGCAGTATTTT. Translating gives CASSYSGGGDTQYF.

This sequence joins TRBV6-4 and TRBJ2-7; D is possibly TRBD2 (6 bases). The CDR3 sequence is 17 residues long. CDR1 MRHNA and CDR2 SNTAGT come from the germline V gene. Trimming removed 0 bases from V and 2 bases from J, with 17 bases in between. This CDR3 is CASSDSIVAGSAYEQYF. CDR3 bases: TGTGCCAGCAGTGACTCGATCGTTGCCGGGAGCGCCTACGAGCAGTACTTC.

This clone was found a few times. This chain uses TRBV6-4 with TRBJ2-1, with 10 bases that match TRBD2. The CDR3 spans 16 residues. Looked up from germline, CDR1 is MRHNA and CDR2 is SNTAGT. V shed 3 bases, J shed 5 bases, and the junction held 7 bases outside the gene matches. The CDR3 region has the DNA TGTGCCAGCAGTGAGTCGGCTAGCGGGGGAGACAATGAGCAGTTCTTC. Residues: CASSESASGGDNEQFF.

The chain links TRBV28 to TRBJ2-7, with 10 nucleotides matching TRBD1. J gave up 3 bases and V 5 bases, and 4 bases lay outside the gene matches. The germline V gene has CDR1 MDHEN and CDR2 SYDVKM. The CDR3 consists of 14 residues. This CDR3 reads CASSLRTGGYEQYF. CDR3 bases: TGTGCCAGCAGTCTCCGGACAGGGGGCTACGAGCAGTACTTC.

For the CDR3, the DNA is TGTGCCAGCTCACCACCGAGTAGCGGGGTCTACGAGCAGTACTTC. Translating gives CASSPPSSGVYEQYF. The V call is TRBV18, the J call TRBJ2-7; 8 bases line up with TRBD2. V trimming: 0 bases; J trimming: 3 bases; junction bases outside the gene matches: 4. The CDR3 extends over 15 amino acids. The germline V gene has CDR1 KGHSH and CDR2 LQKENI.

About this clone: At one boundary the junction diverges from the germline segment, which might be a read error. The chain is built from TRBV5-1 and TRBJ1-1; possibly TRBD1 for D (5 bases). From germline, CDR1 is SGHRS and CDR2 YFSETQ. The CDR3 is 13 amino acids. CDR3 loop: CASSFKGNSEAFF. For the CDR3, the DNA is TGCGCCAGCAGCTTTAAGGGGAACTCTGAAGCTTTCTTT.

The chain carries TRBV7-9 and TRBJ2-6, with no clear D. V was shortened by 6 bases and J by 0 bases, with 6 bases between the two germline ends. The CDR3 covers 14 residues. Germline lookup yields CDR1 SEHNR and CDR2 FQNEAQ (reference sequence). The CDR3 reads CASSVYSGANVLTF. In nucleotides, the CDR3 is TGTGCCAGCAGTGTATACTCTGGGGCCAACGTCCTGACTTTC.

This clone was observed a single time. The chain links TRBV19 to TRBJ1-5; no definite D call. The CDR3 spans 14 residues. CDR1 is LNHDA and CDR2 is SQIVND in the germline V gene (reference sequence). V was pared by 4 bases and J by 3 bases, with 10 bases between. CDR3 residues: CASSSRVNNQPQHF. The CDR3 DNA is TGTGCCAGTAGTAGCCGGGTCAACAATCAGCCCCAGCATTTT.

This rearrangement joins TRBV19 to TRBJ2-1, with 14 bases lining up with TRBD2. The length of the CDR3 is 18 residues. Germline V gene data show CDR1 as LNHDA and CDR2 as SQIVND (reference sequence). V gave up 4 bases and J gave up 2 bases; unmatched junction bases: 7. DNA of the CDR3: TGTGCCAGTAGTACCCACCTGACTAGCGGGAGGGCCTACAATGAGCAGTTCTTC. Protein product: CASSTHLTSGRAYNEQFF.

The rearrangement links TRBV6-1 to TRBJ2-7; 7 nucleotides agree with TRBD2. Germline values: CDR1 MNHNS, CDR2 SASEGT. With 4 bases clipped from V and 7 bases from J, the junction kept 7 bases outside the gene matches. This CDR3 comprises 13 residues. Written as DNA, the CDR3 is TGTGCCAGCAGTGGCCCCGGGAGGTTGGAGCAGTACTTC. Amino acids: CASSGPGRLEQYF.

This chain joins TRBV19 and TRBJ2-5; D is unclear. The CDR3 is 11 amino acids. Trimming shortened V by 2 bases and J by 5 bases, and 3 bases separated the two germline ends. The germline V gene encodes CDR1 LNHDA and CDR2 SQIVND (reference sequence). The CDR3 coding sequence is TGTGCCAGTAGTATACAGGAGACCCAGTACTTC. The encoded protein is CASSIQETQYF. Based on the CDR3 plus reference TRBV19 and TRBJ2-5, the full variable domain is DGGITQSPKYLFRKEGQNVTLSCEQNLNHDAMYWYRQDPGQGLRLIYYSQIVNDFQKGDIAEGYSVSREKKESFPLTVTSAQKNPTAFYLCASSIQETQYFGPGTRLLVL.

The V call is TRBV5-5, the J call TRBJ2-5, with a tentative D call TRBD2 (5 bases). V was clipped by 0 bases and J by 5 bases, with 11 bases between them. Germline V CDR1 and CDR2: SGHKS, YYEKEE (reference sequence). The CDR3 is 14 residues long. The CDR3 nucleotides read TGTGCCAGCAGCTTGGGGCTAGCAGTGGAGACCCAGTACTTC. Translated: CASSLGLAVETQYF. The complete variable domain, with remaining parts taken from reference TRBV5-5 and TRBJ2-5, reads DAGVTQSPTHLIKTRGQQVTLRCSPISGHKSVSWYQQVLGQGPQFIFQYYEKEERGRGNFPDRFSARQFPNYSSELNVNALLLGDSALYLCASSLGLAVETQYFGPGTRLLVL.

This sequence joins TRBV7-3 and TRBJ2-3; perhaps TRBD2 as D (6 bases). Trimming pared 7 bases from V and 2 bases from J, leaving 13 bases between. The CDR3 consists of 14 residues. Germline V gene lookup returns CDR1 SGHTA and CDR2 FQGTGA. CDR3 sequence reads: CASNGGLITDTQYF. In nucleotides, the CDR3 is TGTGCCAGCAATGGGGGACTTATCACAGATACGCAGTATTTT.

The chain is built from TRBV19 and TRBJ2-3; the D is unclear. V gave up 7 bases and J gave up 0 bases, with 14 bases separating them. Per the germline V gene, CDR1 is LNHDA and CDR2 is SQIVND (reference sequence). The CDR3 runs to 15 residues. The CDR3 reads CASNLGQVSTDTQYF. CDR3 nucleotides: TGTGCCAGTAACCTGGGCCAGGTTAGCACAGATACGCAGTATTTT.